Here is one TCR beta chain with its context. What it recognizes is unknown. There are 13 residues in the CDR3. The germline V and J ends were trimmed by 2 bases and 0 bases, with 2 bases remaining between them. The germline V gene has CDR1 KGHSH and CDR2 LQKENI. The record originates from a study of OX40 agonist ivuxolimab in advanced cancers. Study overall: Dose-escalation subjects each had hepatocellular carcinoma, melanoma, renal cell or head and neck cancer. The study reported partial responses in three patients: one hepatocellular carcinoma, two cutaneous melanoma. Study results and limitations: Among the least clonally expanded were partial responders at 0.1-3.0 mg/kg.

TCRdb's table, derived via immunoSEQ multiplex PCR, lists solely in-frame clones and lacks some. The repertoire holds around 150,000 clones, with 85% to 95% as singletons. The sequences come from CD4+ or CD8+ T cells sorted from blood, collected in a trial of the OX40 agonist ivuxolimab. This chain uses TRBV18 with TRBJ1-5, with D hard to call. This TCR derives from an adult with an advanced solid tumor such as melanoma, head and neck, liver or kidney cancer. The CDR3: CASSPSSNQPQHF. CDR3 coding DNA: TGTGCCAGCTCACCAAGTAGCAATCAGCCCCAGCATTTT.